The count of the clone carrying this T cell receptor (beta chain) is one. Its matching antigen is unknown. The sample belongs to a study of PD-1 blockade in mismatch repair-deficient tumors. Study-wide background: Enrolled about 2013-2016, patients had progressing, pretreated mismatch repair-deficient cancers of approximately 13 types. Overall study results and limits: Tumor-resident clones, often absent from pretreatment blood, expanded after pembrolizumab and then contracted.

Only in-frame clones appear in the TCRdb table, and some are missing; sequencing was by immunoSEQ multiplex PCR. The repertoire holds fewer than 50,000 clones, 70% to 80% seen once, with 22% in the top ten. A few pembrolizumab responders had their TCRs sequenced. The CDR3 spans 14 residues. Germline V gives CDR1 SNHLY, CDR2 FYNNEI. V shed 3 bases and J shed 2 bases, with 9 bases lying between them. Here the sequenced sample was peripheral blood, taken 4 weeks after starting pembrolizumab. The chain recombines TRBV2 with TRBJ2-3; D is tentatively TRBD1 or TRBD2 (5 bases each). This TCR derives from an adult with mismatch repair-deficient cancer. The CDR3 DNA sequence: TGTGCCAGCAGTGAGGGGACCTTCACAGATACGCAGTATTTT. This gives the protein CASSEGTFTDTQYF.